This T cell receptor (beta chain) was documented in a study of control samples from healthy donors and cancer patients. CDR3 size: 11 residues. Germline V lookup: CDR1 LGHDT, CDR2 YNNKEL (reference sequence). Trimming took off 4 bases at V and 8 bases at J, with 8 bases between the two ends. Sequencing was performed with immunoSEQ multiplex PCR; in TCRdb, only in-frame clones are kept and a portion is missing. The sample has about 86,000 clones, roughly 89% seen once. J is TRBJ1-1 and V is TRBV3-1 (or the pseudogene TRBV3-2), with D unresolved. This TCR was recovered from a woman aged 45-60 years with colorectal cancer. What was sequenced was PBMCs. CDR3 DNA: TGTGCCAGCAGCCGGGGAGAGGAAGCTTTCTTT. It is translated as CASSRGEEAFF.